A selection of T cell receptor beta chains follows, all from one sample in a study of T-cell reconstitution after alpha-beta-depleted transplantation in children. TCRdb independently ran MiXCR on the PCR reads; one entry per CDR3 protein. Among nearly 250,000 distinct CDR3 sequences listed, approximately 8.9% were seen once. Here the sequenced sample was PBMCs, mostly from graft donor cells, taken 180 days after TCRalphabeta/CD19-depleted stem cell transplant. The source is a male patient aged 5 to 17 who had a stem cell transplant for acute lymphoblastic leukemia, so the T cells may come from the graft donor. The CDR3 runs from the conserved cysteine through the conserved F or W. Fields, in order: D gene, clone size, J gene, V gene, CDR3 DNA, CDR3 protein. The D gene is left open where the match is weak. Clone size, where shown, is once, few, many, or a class for clones that have expanded.

d_call: NA; clone_size: many; j_call: TRBJ2-6; v_call: TRBV28; cdr3_nt: TGTGCCAGCAGTGACCAAGGGGTTTCTGGGGCCAACGTCCTGACTTTC; cdr3_aa: CASSDQGVSGANVLTF
d_call: NA; clone_size: many; j_call: TRBJ1-1; v_call: TRBV5-4; cdr3_nt: TGTGCCAGCAGCCAACTCGGCCGGAACACTGAAGCTTTCTTT; cdr3_aa: CASSQLGRNTEAFF
d_call: NA; clone_size: many; j_call: TRBJ1-5; v_call: TRBV28; cdr3_nt: TGTGCCAGCACCGGGGGCATTAGCAATCAGCCCCAGCATTTT; cdr3_aa: CASTGGISNQPQHF
d_call: NA; clone_size: NA; j_call: TRBJ2-7; v_call: TRBV18; cdr3_nt: TGTGCCAGCTCACCACTCTATCAGGGTGGGTACGAGCAGTACTTC; cdr3_aa: CASSPLYQGGYEQYF
d_call: NA; clone_size: many; j_call: TRBJ1-5; v_call: TRBV27; cdr3_nt: TGTGCCAGCAGTTTACTAAATCAGCCCCAGCATTTT; cdr3_aa: CASSLLNQPQHF
d_call: NA; clone_size: NA; j_call: TRBJ2-7; v_call: TRBV2; cdr3_nt: TGTGCCAGCAGTGAAGTTGGGCACCTTTTTGGTTTC; cdr3_aa: CASSEVGHLFGF
d_call: NA; clone_size: many; j_call: TRBJ2-3; v_call: TRBV7-9; cdr3_nt: TGTGCCAGCAGATCGGGGCTTGGGAGCACAGATACGCAGTATTTT; cdr3_aa: CASRSGLGSTDTQYF
d_call: NA; clone_size: many; j_call: TRBJ2-7; v_call: TRBV12-3/TRBV12-4; cdr3_nt: TGTGCCAGCACCGAATCCCGGGACGCCTCCTACGAGCAGTACTTC; cdr3_aa: CASTESRDASYEQYF
d_call: TRBD1; clone_size: many; j_call: TRBJ2-7; v_call: TRBV11-2; cdr3_nt: TGTGCCAGCAGCCCTCTATGGGACAGATCCTTCTACGAGCAGTACTTC; cdr3_aa: CASSPLWDRSFYEQYF
d_call: NA; clone_size: many; j_call: TRBJ2-7; v_call: TRBV28; cdr3_nt: TGTGCCACCGGACCCCTCTACGAGCAGTACTTC; cdr3_aa: CATGPLYEQYF
d_call: NA; clone_size: many; j_call: TRBJ1-2; v_call: TRBV18; cdr3_nt: TGTGCCAGCTCACCGGACACTTCTAACTATGGCTACACCTTC; cdr3_aa: CASSPDTSNYGYTF
d_call: NA; clone_size: NA; j_call: TRBJ2-7; v_call: TRBV24-1; cdr3_nt: TGTGCCACCTCAATCTACAGGGGGAGGGGATACGAGCAGTACTTC; cdr3_aa: CATSIYRGRGYEQYF
d_call: NA; clone_size: many; j_call: TRBJ2-1; v_call: TRBV10-3; cdr3_nt: TGTGCCACGACCTTAGACGCTACGCTTAATCAGCAGTTCTTC; cdr3_aa: CATTLDATLNQQFF
d_call: NA; clone_size: many; j_call: TRBJ2-5; v_call: TRBV6-1; cdr3_nt: TGTGCCAGCAGTGATTGGACCTCGGTAGTAGAGACCCAGTACTTC; cdr3_aa: CASSDWTSVVETQYF
d_call: NA; clone_size: many; j_call: TRBJ1-1; v_call: TRBV5-6; cdr3_nt: TGTGCCAGCAGCTTGAGCCCGGGGGGAATGAACACTGAAGCTTTCTTT; cdr3_aa: CASSLSPGGMNTEAFF
d_call: NA; clone_size: many; j_call: TRBJ2-3; v_call: TRBV12-3/TRBV12-4; cdr3_nt: TGTGCCAGCACCATGACACCCCGATCACTCACAGATACGCAGTATTTT; cdr3_aa: CASTMTPRSLTDTQYF
d_call: TRBD1; clone_size: many; j_call: TRBJ2-7; v_call: TRBV12-3/TRBV12-4; cdr3_nt: TGTGCCAGCAGTCCGGGGACAGGGTTCGAGCAGTACTTC; cdr3_aa: CASSPGTGFEQYF
d_call: TRBD2; clone_size: many; j_call: TRBJ2-1; v_call: TRBV11-3; cdr3_nt: TGTGCCAGCAGCCCCCCTCTAGCGGACTACAATGAGCAGTTCTTC; cdr3_aa: CASSPPLADYNEQFF
d_call: TRBD1; clone_size: many; j_call: TRBJ1-1; v_call: TRBV29-1; cdr3_nt: TGCAGCGCGATGGGACAGACTATGAACACTGAAGCTTTCTTT; cdr3_aa: CSAMGQTMNTEAFF
d_call: TRBD1; clone_size: few; j_call: TRBJ1-5; v_call: TRBV10-2; cdr3_nt: TGCGCCAGCAGAGGGGGACAGGGTAGCAATCAGCCCCAGCATTTT; cdr3_aa: CASRGGQGSNQPQHF
d_call: NA; clone_size: many; j_call: TRBJ1-1; v_call: TRBV5-6; cdr3_nt: TGTGCCAGCAGCTTGGGGACCCCCACGAAGAACACTGAAGCTTTCTTT; cdr3_aa: CASSLGTPTKNTEAFF
d_call: NA; clone_size: many; j_call: TRBJ2-4; v_call: TRBV2; cdr3_nt: TGTGCCAGCAGTGAATTGCTGTCCAAAAACATTCAGTACTTC; cdr3_aa: CASSELLSKNIQYF
d_call: TRBD2; clone_size: many; j_call: TRBJ2-1; v_call: TRBV24-1; cdr3_nt: TGTGCCACCAGTGATTTGCGGGGGCTAGCGGGTTTCAATGAGCAGTTCTTC; cdr3_aa: CATSDLRGLAGFNEQFF
d_call: NA; clone_size: few; j_call: TRBJ2-1; v_call: TRBV7-9; cdr3_nt: TGTGCCAGCAGATCACCTGGGGGCAATGAGCAGTTCTTC; cdr3_aa: CASRSPGGNEQFF
d_call: NA; clone_size: many; j_call: TRBJ1-2; v_call: TRBV6-2/TRBV6-3; cdr3_nt: TGTGCCAGCAGTTACCCTACAGGGAGCTATGGCTACACCTTC; cdr3_aa: CASSYPTGSYGYTF
d_call: TRBD1; clone_size: many; j_call: TRBJ2-7; v_call: TRBV7-9; cdr3_nt: TGTGCCAGCAGCCATCCGACTGAACAGGGGGCAAGCTACGAGCAGTACTTC; cdr3_aa: CASSHPTEQGASYEQYF
d_call: NA; clone_size: many; j_call: TRBJ2-2; v_call: TRBV5-1; cdr3_nt: TGCGCCAGCAGCGTCGCTTTCCGGGAGCTGTTTTTT; cdr3_aa: CASSVAFRELFF
d_call: NA; clone_size: many; j_call: TRBJ1-2; v_call: TRBV3-1; cdr3_nt: TGTGCCAGCAGCCTCAGGGAATCAGGAGGCTACACCTTC; cdr3_aa: CASSLRESGGYTF
d_call: NA; clone_size: many; j_call: TRBJ1-1; v_call: TRBV12-3/TRBV12-4; cdr3_nt: TGTGCCAGCAGTTTAAGGTCAGGGGACGTAGCTTTCTTT; cdr3_aa: CASSLRSGDVAFF
d_call: NA; clone_size: many; j_call: TRBJ1-5; v_call: TRBV24-1; cdr3_nt: TGTGCCACCAGTGATTCCCGGGACACCGGGCGCCAGCCCCAGCATTTT; cdr3_aa: CATSDSRDTGRQPQHF
d_call: NA; clone_size: many; j_call: TRBJ1-1; v_call: TRBV6-6; cdr3_nt: TGTGCCAGCAGACCAGGGATCACTGAAGCTTTCTTT; cdr3_aa: CASRPGITEAFF
d_call: NA; clone_size: many; j_call: TRBJ2-5; v_call: TRBV5-1; cdr3_nt: TGCGCCAGCAGCTTCCAAGAGACCCAGTACTTC; cdr3_aa: CASSFQETQYF
d_call: NA; clone_size: many; j_call: TRBJ2-7; v_call: TRBV28; cdr3_nt: TGTGCCAGCAGGAGGCAATACGAGCAGTACTTC; cdr3_aa: CASRRQYEQYF
d_call: NA; clone_size: many; j_call: TRBJ2-3; v_call: TRBV4-3; cdr3_nt: TGCGCCAGCAGCCAAGCACGTGGGGGGTTGAGGGATAGATACGATACGCAGTATTTT; cdr3_aa: CASSQARGGLRDRYDTQYF
d_call: TRBD2; clone_size: many; j_call: TRBJ2-2; v_call: TRBV7-8; cdr3_nt: TGTGCCAGCAGCTCGTCGGGACTAGCGGGGAAAACCGGGGAGCTGTTTTTT; cdr3_aa: CASSSSGLAGKTGELFF
d_call: NA; clone_size: many; j_call: TRBJ1-3; v_call: TRBV6-5; cdr3_nt: TGTGCCAGCAGTTACGGGCTGGACTCTGGAAACACCATATATTTT; cdr3_aa: CASSYGLDSGNTIYF
d_call: NA; clone_size: many; j_call: TRBJ2-5; v_call: TRBV7-7; cdr3_nt: TGTGCTAGCAGCCCGGGACCCCACAACCAAGAGACCCAGTACTTC; cdr3_aa: CASSPGPHNQETQYF
d_call: NA; clone_size: few; j_call: TRBJ1-2; v_call: TRBV19; cdr3_nt: TGTGCCAGTAGTATAGAATCCGGGCGCTATGGCTACACCTTC; cdr3_aa: CASSIESGRYGYTF
d_call: NA; clone_size: many; j_call: TRBJ2-7; v_call: TRBV20-1; cdr3_nt: TGCAGTGCCCCCCGGGCTGGCGGGGAGCAGTACTTC; cdr3_aa: CSAPRAGGEQYF
d_call: NA; clone_size: NA; j_call: TRBJ2-1; v_call: TRBV25-1; cdr3_nt: TGTGCCAGCAGCCTCGGGACGAACACATATGAGCAGTTCTTC; cdr3_aa: CASSLGTNTYEQFF
d_call: NA; clone_size: many; j_call: TRBJ2-3; v_call: TRBV3-1; cdr3_nt: TGTGCCAGCATTACGCAGTATTTT; cdr3_aa: CASITQYF
d_call: TRBD1; clone_size: many; j_call: TRBJ1-2; v_call: TRBV18; cdr3_nt: TGTGCCAGCTCACCCGGACAGGGTGTGGATGGCTACACCTTC; cdr3_aa: CASSPGQGVDGYTF
d_call: NA; clone_size: few; j_call: TRBJ1-5; v_call: TRBV28; cdr3_nt: TGTGCCAGCAGTCCTAGCCCGTCTAGCAATCAGCCCCAGCATTTT; cdr3_aa: CASSPSPSSNQPQHF
d_call: TRBD2; clone_size: many; j_call: TRBJ2-7; v_call: TRBV29-1; cdr3_nt: TGCAGCGCATTGACTAGCGGGAGATACGAGCAGTACTTC; cdr3_aa: CSALTSGRYEQYF
d_call: NA; clone_size: many; j_call: TRBJ1-1; v_call: TRBV7-9; cdr3_nt: TGTGCCAGCAGCTTAGCGGAAGACAGACCGAACACTGAAGCTTTCTTT; cdr3_aa: CASSLAEDRPNTEAFF
d_call: TRBD2; clone_size: many; j_call: TRBJ2-1; v_call: TRBV18; cdr3_nt: TGTGCCAGCTCACCACCGCTCCTAGCGGTGATTTACAATGAGCAGTTCTTC; cdr3_aa: CASSPPLLAVIYNEQFF
d_call: TRBD2; clone_size: many; j_call: TRBJ2-3; v_call: TRBV6-5; cdr3_nt: TGTGCCAGCAGTTACTCCCGGCTAGCGGGAGTCACAGATACGCAGTATTTT; cdr3_aa: CASSYSRLAGVTDTQYF
d_call: TRBD2; clone_size: many; j_call: TRBJ2-1; v_call: TRBV18; cdr3_nt: TGTGCCAGCTCACCTTACTGGGGGGGCAATGAGCAGTTCTTC; cdr3_aa: CASSPYWGGNEQFF
d_call: TRBD2; clone_size: many; j_call: TRBJ2-1; v_call: TRBV7-4; cdr3_nt: TGTGCCAGCAGCAGACCGGCTAGCGGGAGGGCTAATCAGCCGAGCTCCTACAATGAGCAGTTCTTC; cdr3_aa: CASSRPASGRANQPSSYNEQFF
d_call: TRBD2; clone_size: NA; j_call: TRBJ2-7; v_call: TRBV6-2/TRBV6-3; cdr3_nt: TGTGCCAGCAGTTACGGGAGGGCGGAACCAACCTACGAGCAGTACTTC; cdr3_aa: CASSYGRAEPTYEQYF
d_call: NA; clone_size: NA; j_call: TRBJ1-6; v_call: TRBV27; cdr3_nt: TGTGCCAGCAGTTTGGGGGGGTTTGCCTATAATTCACCCCTCCACTTT; cdr3_aa: CASSLGGFAYNSPLHF
d_call: TRBD1; clone_size: many; j_call: TRBJ2-7; v_call: TRBV7-9; cdr3_nt: TGTGCCAGCAGCGGCGACAGGGATCGTTACGAGCAGTACTTC; cdr3_aa: CASSGDRDRYEQYF
d_call: NA; clone_size: many; j_call: TRBJ2-2; v_call: TRBV6-2/TRBV6-3; cdr3_nt: TGTGCCAGCAGTCCGGACGGTCCCGGGGAGCTGTTTTTT; cdr3_aa: CASSPDGPGELFF
d_call: NA; clone_size: NA; j_call: TRBJ1-5; v_call: TRBV9; cdr3_nt: TGTGCCAGCAGCGGCCGCGGGAGTCCGAATCAGCCCCAGCATTTT; cdr3_aa: CASSGRGSPNQPQHF
d_call: NA; clone_size: many; j_call: TRBJ2-3; v_call: TRBV2; cdr3_nt: TGTGCCAGCAGTGAAGTAGGGTCAGGGAAGGCCACAGATACGCAGTATTTT; cdr3_aa: CASSEVGSGKATDTQYF